The 11 T cell receptor beta chains listed next were all sequenced from one sample in a study of blood T cell repertoires in COVID-19. TCRdb keeps only in-frame clones here, not all; method: immunoSEQ multiplex PCR. Among 150,000 to 200,000 clones listed, more than 85% were seen once. Sequencing used peripheral blood. Receptors were obtained from a woman aged 60 to 75 with COVID-19, enrolled during active disease.

The CDR3 sequence is CASSQVSQGYGYTF. The CDR3 coding sequence is TGTGCCAGCAGCCAAGTGTCCCAGGGCTATGGCTACACCTTC. The chain links TRBV14 to TRBJ1-2; tentatively, D is TRBD1 (5 bases). Germline V gene sequence: CDR1 SGHDN, CDR2 FVKESK. Trimming removed 1 base from V and 4 bases from J, with 10 bases in between. The CDR3 extends over 14 amino acids.

The rearrangement joins TRBV6-2 or TRBV6-3 to TRBJ1-6; 9 bases are a match to TRBD1. There are 15 residues in the CDR3. The germline V gene encodes CDR1 MNHEY and CDR2 SVGEGT. V shed 4 bases, J shed 12 bases, and the junction held 10 bases outside the gene matches. The chain's CDR3 is CASSSPGTGNRPLHF. CDR3 in DNA: TGTGCCAGCAGTTCCCCCGGGACAGGGAACAGACCCCTCCACTTT.

The chain uses TRBV7-3 and TRBJ1-3; D ambiguous. Germline assignment: CDR1 SGHTA and CDR2 FQGTGA. There are 14 residues in the CDR3. Between the trimmed V and J ends, which lost 2 bases and 1 base, there was a span of 6 bases. The CDR3 protein is CASSLQASGNTIYF. The CDR3, as DNA: TGTGCCAGCAGCTTACAAGCATCTGGAAACACCATATATTTT.

The genes are TRBV29-1 and TRBJ1-2; the D is unclear. The CDR3 is 11 residues long. The germline V and J ends were trimmed by 4 bases and 3 bases, with 6 bases remaining between them. CDR1 is SQVTM, CDR2 ANQGSEA, per germline. The CDR3 spells CSVVSDYGYTF. The CDR3 coding sequence is TGCAGCGTTGTCTCTGACTATGGCTACACCTTC.

The chain combines TRBV2 with TRBJ2-1, with TRBD2 identical over 8 bases. Unmatched junction bases numbered 6, after V lost 1 base and J lost 10 bases. CDR1 and CDR2 from the germline V gene are SNHLY and FYNNEI. The CDR3 runs to 14 residues. CDR3 sequence reads: CASSEVGLAGEQFF. The CDR3 nucleotides read TGTGCCAGCAGTGAAGTAGGACTAGCCGGGGAGCAGTTCTTC. Based on the CDR3 plus reference TRBV2 and TRBJ2-1, the full variable domain is EPEVTQTPSHQVTQMGQEVILRCVPISNHLYFYWYRQILGQKVEFLVSFYNNEISEKSEIFDDQFSVERPDGSNFTLKIRSTKLEDSAMYFCASSEVGLAGEQFFGPGTRLTVL.

V and J are TRBV10-3 and TRBJ1-2, with a weak D call TRBD1 (5 bases). CDR1 is ENHRY, CDR2 SYGVKD, per germline. This CDR3 contains 15 residues. Trimming pared 4 bases from V and 0 bases from J, leaving 12 bases between. CDR3 nucleotide sequence: TGTGCCATCAGTGCGCTGGGACTGCCTAACTATGGCTACACCTTC. Translating gives CAISALGLPNYGYTF.

The CDR3 spells CASTNRGIGNEQFF. CDR3 nucleotides: TGTGCCAGCACTAACAGGGGTATAGGCAATGAGCAGTTCTTC. The J gene is TRBJ2-1, the V gene TRBV2, with 7 bases identical to TRBD1. The CDR3 loop spans 14 amino acids. From germline, CDR1 is SNHLY and CDR2 FYNNEI. The V gene end was trimmed by 7 bases and the J gene end by 6 bases; junction bases not matched to a gene: 9.

In this sample, this clone turned up once. The chain carries TRBV3-1 (or the pseudogene TRBV3-2) and TRBJ2-2, with D tentatively TRBD2 (5 bases). Per germline, CDR1 LGHDT and CDR2 YNNKEL (reference sequence). The CDR3 extends over 16 amino acids. The ends were cut back, 1 base at V and 0 bases at J, with 9 bases in the middle. CDR3 loop: CASSQVSGSNTGELFF. The CDR3 region has the DNA TGTGCCAGCAGCCAAGTATCGGGGTCGAACACCGGGGAGCTGTTTTTT.

The chain links TRBV7-2 to TRBJ1-1; the D gene is possibly TRBD1 (6 bases). The CDR3 covers 14 residues. V lost 0 bases and J 7 bases, leaving 12 bases between the germline ends. The V gene's germline CDR1 is SGHTA and CDR2 FQGNSA. The CDR3 region is CASSLAPQGFEAFF. CDR3 in DNA: TGTGCCAGCAGCTTAGCCCCACAGGGTTTTGAAGCTTTCTTT.

The chain employs TRBV27 and TRBJ1-5; no clear D. The germline CDR1 and CDR2 sequences are MNHEY and SMNVEV (reference sequence). CDR3 length equals 15 residues. V lost 0 bases, J lost 8 bases, and 14 bases lay in between. Here the CDR3 reads CASSLSWRGMKPQHF. The CDR3 nucleotides are TGTGCCAGCAGTTTATCGTGGCGGGGTATGAAGCCCCAGCATTTT.

The J gene is TRBJ1-2, the V gene TRBV6-5; TRBD1 matches 7 bases. This CDR3 region has 16 residues. Losses at the gene ends were 1 base for V and 2 bases for J; bases not matched to a gene: 7. Looked up from germline, CDR1 is MNHEY and CDR2 is SVGAGI. The CDR3 is CASSYYAGQKNYGYTF. For the CDR3, the DNA is TGTGCCAGCAGTTACTACGCGGGACAGAAAAACTATGGCTACACCTTC.